This TCR beta chain was documented in a study of T cell repertoires and HLA-DP antigens. Findings of the study overall: Clones undetected before culture averaged roughly 39% against one allele and 45% to 60% against the other.

The method was immunoSEQ multiplex PCR; TCRdb's version includes in-frame clones alone and lacks a portion of them. This sample has around 100,000 clones; about 92% occur once, and the top ten carry approximately 0.29%. Note on this clone: Its specificity is not known.

The receptor comes from a young woman in good health and CMV-seronegative. Material for sequencing was CD4+ T cells from PBMCs.

The CDR3: CASGTPSTDTQYF. The DNA for the CDR3 is TGTGCTAGTGGTACCCCTAGCACAGATACGCAGTATTTT. V gene TRBV12-5 combines with J gene TRBJ2-3; no definite D call. The length of the CDR3 is 13 residues. Looked up from germline, CDR1 is LGHNT and CDR2 is FRNRAP. The ends were cut back, 5 bases at V and 0 bases at J, with 6 bases in the middle.